The 26 T cell receptor beta chains below come from one sample, sequenced in a study of blood T cell repertoires in COVID-19 (dated by TCRdb to about 2020). The method was the immunoSEQ multiplex PCR assay. TCRdb mirrors the immuneACCESS table, restricted to in-frame sequences. Some clones are absent from its copies; in checked studies, under half trace to an unresolved V gene, and the reason for the others is unknown. The sample table holds approximately 150,000 clones, of which about 86% were seen once. In total, the top ten clones hold 2.5% to 4% of the sample. Material for sequencing was peripheral blood. These receptors all stem from an older man with acute or convalescent COVID-19.

The chain employs TRBV7-3 and TRBJ2-1; D possibly corresponds to TRBD2 (5 bases). CDR1 is SGHTA and CDR2 is FQGTGA in the germline V gene. The length of the CDR3 is 15 residues. Between the trimmed V and J ends, which lost 5 bases and 5 bases, there was a span of 16 bases. Written as DNA, the CDR3 is TGTGCCAGCAGCAGCCAAAGCGGCCTTGACAATGAGCAGTTCTTC. It yields the protein CASSSQSGLDNEQFF.

The chain is built from TRBV4-2 and TRBJ1-1; D not certain. Trimming took 0 bases from V and 8 from J, leaving 13 bases between them. The CDR3 length is 14 residues. The germline gives CDR1 LGHNA, CDR2 YNFKEQ. Written as DNA, the CDR3 is TGTGCCAGCAGCCAAGACCCTAGCGGTAGAGAAGCTTTCTTT. Amino acids: CASSQDPSGREAFF.

The CDR3 nucleotides are TGTGCCAGCAGCAAAGAGCCGCTCTCCGGGGACAGATGTTTACCCCTCCACTTT. Encoded protein: CASSKEPLSGDRCLPLHF. This sequence joins TRBV21-1 and TRBJ1-6; the table's TRBD1 call for D was not verified on the DNA. TRBV21-1 is termed a pseudogene. This CDR3 region has 18 residues.

The chain recombines TRBV29-1 with TRBJ2-2; 9 nucleotides line up with TRBD2. CDR1 is SQVTM, CDR2 ANQGSEA, per germline. The CDR3 is made up of 15 amino acids. V was pared by 5 bases and J by 0 bases, with 4 bases of the junction left unmatched. The CDR3: CSVPTSGSNTGELFF. CDR3 DNA sequence: TGCAGCGTTCCTACTAGCGGGTCGAACACCGGGGAGCTGTTTTTT.

The V gene is TRBV2, the J gene TRBJ2-3; TRBD2 matches 8 bases. The germline CDR1 and CDR2 sequences are SNHLY and FYNNEI. The CDR3 is 14 amino acids. V shed 7 bases, J shed 4 bases, and the junction held 7 bases outside the gene matches. The CDR3 region has the DNA TGTGCCAGCACCCTGACTAGCGTCCCAGATACGCAGTATTTT. This translates into CASTLTSVPDTQYF.

CDR3 region: CASSLVGGLTGELFF. The CDR3 DNA reads TGTGCCAGCAGCTTAGTGGGAGGGTTGACCGGGGAGCTGTTTTTT. The J gene is TRBJ2-2, the V gene TRBV7-6; 7 bases are a match to TRBD2. CDR1 SGHVS and CDR2 FNYEAQ come from the germline V gene. CDR3 length equals 15 residues. The trim removed 1 base at V and 5 bases at J, leaving 4 bases unmatched.

The chain is built from TRBV11-2 and TRBJ2-5; the match to TRBD1 covers 8 bases. CDR1 SGHAT and CDR2 FQNNGV come from the germline V gene. The CDR3 covers 15 residues. V lost 5 bases and J lost 1; bases outside the gene matches: 6. CDR3 sequence: CASSQDRGIQETQYF. DNA for the CDR3: TGTGCCAGCAGCCAAGACAGGGGTATCCAAGAGACCCAGTACTTC.

This clone was recorded a few times. The chain has TRBV6-1 and TRBJ2-2, with D tentatively TRBD2 (5 bases). This CDR3 has 14 amino acids. The germline gives CDR1 MNHNS, CDR2 SASEGT. Trimming took 1 base from V and 3 from J, leaving 6 bases between them. The CDR3 loop is CASSEERDTGELFF. The DNA for the CDR3 is TGTGCCAGCAGTGAAGAGAGGGACACCGGGGAGCTGTTTTTT.

This clone showed up just once. The chain has TRBV5-4 and TRBJ2-3; 12 bases align to TRBD2. Germline CDR1 reads SGHNT; CDR2 reads YYREEE (reference sequence). Trimming took 4 bases from V and 5 from J; bases not matched to a gene: 20. This CDR3 has 20 amino acids. As DNA, the CDR3 is TGTGCCAGCAGCGGGGGGGCTAGCGGGAGGGTCGCCGGCTCTGAAGATACGCAGTATTTT. It codes for CASSGGASGRVAGSEDTQYF.

This clone occurred once. The chain recombines TRBV28 with TRBJ2-7, with 8 nucleotides matching TRBD2. Germline CDR1 MDHEN, CDR2 SYDVKM. Trimming cost V 2 bases and J 3 bases; bases outside gene matches: 0. This CDR3 is 13 amino acids long. CDR3 nucleotide sequence: TGTGCCAGCAGTTTAGCGGGGGGCTACGAGCAGTACTTC. The encoded protein is CASSLAGGYEQYF.

The chain combines TRBV9 with TRBJ2-1, with D perhaps TRBD1 (6 bases). V was trimmed by 4 bases and J by 3 bases, leaving 11 bases between them. Per germline, CDR1 SGDLS and CDR2 YYNGEE. The CDR3 extends over 14 amino acids. The CDR3 spells CASSSQGHYNEQFF. CDR3 DNA: TGTGCCAGCAGCTCCCAGGGACACTACAATGAGCAGTTCTTC.

The rearrangement uses TRBV6-6 and TRBJ1-5; maybe TRBD1 (5 bases). Germline values: CDR1 MNHNY, CDR2 SVGAGI (reference sequence). There are 15 residues in the CDR3. The ends were cut back, 2 bases at V and 4 bases at J, with 12 bases in the middle. The CDR3 DNA reads TGTGCCAGCAGTTACACGGGGGACTCGAATCAGCCCCAGCATTTT. Protein: CASSYTGDSNQPQHF.

This chain's CDR3 is CASTTDRDYGYTF. DNA for the CDR3: TGTGCCAGTACTACGGACAGAGACTATGGCTACACCTTC. The genes are TRBV19 and TRBJ1-2, with D possibly matching TRBD1 (6 bases). The CDR3 runs 13 residues. CDR1 is LNHDA and CDR2 is SQIVND in the germline V gene (reference sequence). Trimming shortened V by 7 bases and J by 3 bases, and 12 bases separated the two germline ends.

In its sample, this clone was seen once. The chain joins TRBV2 to TRBJ1-2; weak D call: TRBD1 (6 bases). Per germline, CDR1 SNHLY and CDR2 FYNNEI. The ends were cut back, 4 bases at V and 5 bases at J, with 17 bases in the middle. This CDR3 is 15 amino acids long. CDR3 in amino acids: CASSVILEGQYGYTF. CDR3 DNA: TGTGCCAGCAGTGTTATTTTAGAAGGACAGTATGGCTACACCTTC.

This rearrangement joins TRBV28 to TRBJ2-1, with unresolved D. The CDR3 is 11 amino acids. The germline V gene encodes CDR1 MDHEN and CDR2 SYDVKM. The V and J ends lost 3 bases and 7 bases respectively, with 4 bases between them. DNA of the CDR3: TGTGCCAGCAGTTTTTATAATGAGCAGTTCTTC. Its protein is CASSFYNEQFF.

J is TRBJ2-7 and V is TRBV19, with unresolved D. Germline V gene lookup returns CDR1 LNHDA and CDR2 SQIVND (reference sequence). The CDR3 is 14 amino acids. Trimming removed 1 base at V and 2 bases at J, with 9 bases between. This CDR3 is CASSIVGSAYEQYF. In nucleotides, the CDR3 is TGTGCCAGTAGTATAGTAGGCAGCGCCTACGAGCAGTACTTC.

The CDR3, as DNA: TGCAGCGTTTCAAGGACAGGACTAAGGGAGCAGTACTTC. Translated: CSVSRTGLREQYF. V is TRBV29-1 and J is TRBJ2-7, with D possibly TRBD1 on 7 matching bases. CDR3 length: 13 amino acids. CDR1 and CDR2 from the germline V gene are SQVTM and ANQGSEA. V was cut by 5 bases and J by 7 bases, with 18 bases left in between.

The V call is TRBV10-3, the J call TRBJ2-5, with D possibly being TRBD2 (6 bases). CDR1 and CDR2 (germline): ENHRY, SYGVKD. The length of the CDR3 is 17 residues. Trimming removed 3 bases from V and 5 bases from J, with 22 bases in between. In nucleotides, the CDR3 is TGTGCCATCAGTGAAGGGCGGTTCGGGGTCCGGGGGGAGACCCAGTACTTC. This codes for CAISEGRFGVRGETQYF.

CDR3 residues: CASREGTAWNNEQFF. The DNA for the CDR3 is TGTGCCAGCAGGGAGGGGACTGCTTGGAACAATGAGCAGTTCTTC. The chain combines TRBV2 with TRBJ2-1, with D maybe TRBD2 (6 bases). Trimming took 6 bases from V and 5 from J, leaving 17 bases between them. Per the germline V gene, CDR1 is SNHLY and CDR2 is FYNNEI. This CDR3 spans 15 amino acids.

This clone was observed a single time. The chain couples TRBV10-3 to TRBJ2-1; 8 bases match TRBD2. V dropped 3 bases and J dropped 8; count of bases not matched to a gene: 9. The CDR3 consists of 15 residues. Germline V gene data show CDR1 as ENHRY and CDR2 as SYGVKD. For the CDR3, the DNA is TGTGCCATCAGTGACGGCGGGGGGAACCAGGATGAGCAGTTCTTC. It codes for CAISDGGGNQDEQFF.

Regarding this clone: At the DNA level, this CDR3 is encoded by other sequences in the same sample as well. The chain recombines TRBV5-1 with TRBJ2-5; TRBD1 agrees at 8 bases. The V gene end was trimmed by 1 base and the J gene end by 4 bases; junction bases not matched to a gene: 3. This CDR3 comprises 14 residues. From germline, CDR1 is SGHRS and CDR2 YFSETQ. The CDR3 DNA reads as TGCGCCAGCAGCTTGCAGGGGGCAGGAGAGACCCAGTACTTC. Translating gives CASSLQGAGETQYF.

This clone was seen just once. The chain has TRBV2 and TRBJ2-1; D call uncertain. The CDR3 runs 12 residues. Trimming stripped 1 base from V and 7 bases from J, with 5 bases between. The V gene's germline CDR1 is SNHLY and CDR2 FYNNEI. The CDR3 nucleotides read TGTGCCAGCAGTGAAGGTCGGAATGAGCAGTTCTTC. The encoded protein is CASSEGRNEQFF.

The gene calls are TRBV24-1 and TRBJ2-1; weak D call: TRBD1 (8 bases). V was shortened by 5 bases and J by 0 bases, with 16 bases between the two germline ends. This CDR3 spans 17 amino acids. Germline CDR1 and CDR2: KGHDR and SFDVKD. CDR3 in DNA: TGTGCCACCAGTGGTCCCACAGGGGGGGGCTCCTACAATGAGCAGTTCTTC. Translation gives CATSGPTGGGSYNEQFF.

This clone turned up a few times. The rearrangement links TRBV24-1 to TRBJ2-1; D is unclear. The V and J ends lost 3 bases and 7 bases respectively, with 9 bases between them. The germline V gene encodes CDR1 KGHDR and CDR2 SFDVKD. The CDR3 has 13 amino acids. The DNA of the CDR3 is TGTGCCACCAGTGATCCTCAGAGGAATGAGCAGTTCTTC. Residues: CATSDPQRNEQFF.

The chain has TRBV10-1 and TRBJ2-1; TRBD1 agrees at 9 bases. Germline V gene sequence: CDR1 WNHNN, CDR2 SYGVQD (reference sequence). The CDR3 contains 16 residues. Trimming cost V 6 bases and J 9 bases; bases outside gene matches: 15. In nucleotides, the CDR3 is TGCGCCAGCAGGCCTCCTAGGACAGGGGTAGGGAGTGAGCAGTTCTTC. Translation: CASRPPRTGVGSEQFF.

The chain employs TRBV7-2 and TRBJ2-1; 7 nucleotides agree with TRBD2. Trimming took 1 base from V and 5 from J; bases not matched to a gene: 8. Germline CDR1 and CDR2: SGHTA and FQGNSA. The CDR3 runs 16 residues. The CDR3 here is CASSLGLAVQDNEQFF. The CDR3 DNA reads as TGTGCCAGCAGCTTAGGCCTAGCGGTCCAGGACAATGAGCAGTTCTTC.